These T cell receptor beta chains were read from a single sample in a study of PD-1 blockade in classical Hodgkin lymphoma. Assay used: immunoSEQ multiplex PCR; TCRdb lists only in-frame clones, some missing. There are 40,000 or so clones in the sample; 78% occur only once, and 13% lies in the top ten. Material: peripheral blood mononuclear cells (PBMCs), obtained at baseline. These receptors came from a human donor with classical Hodgkin lymphoma. CDR3s include the opening cysteine and the closing phenylalanine or tryptophan. A D gene is named only where the DNA matches it firmly. Rows give clone size only sometimes, using once, few, many, or a class for an expanded clone.

>-|TRBJ2-7|TRBV6-4|-
CASSYKWTVGTYEQYF
TGTGCCAGCAGTTATAAGTGGACGGTGGGGACCTACGAGCAGTACTTC
>TRBD1|TRBJ2-5|TRBV19|-
CASSIGGTGRHQETQYF
TGTGCCAGTAGTATAGGCGGGACAGGGAGGCACCAAGAGACCCAGTACTTC
>-|TRBJ2-7|TRBV7-2|-
CASSPQGLRGSGLYEQYF
TGTGCCAGCAGCCCGCAGGGGCTCCGGGGGTCGGGATTGTACGAGCAGTACTTC
>TRBD2|TRBJ2-7|TRBV4-1|-
CASSPSGTSGGALYEQYF
TGCGCCAGCAGCCCGTCCGGGACTAGCGGGGGGGCTCTCTACGAGCAGTACTTC
>-|TRBJ2-3|TRBV7-9|-
CATLRDGSTDTQYF
TGTGCCACCCTCCGGGACGGCAGCACAGATACGCAGTATTTT
>-|TRBJ1-4|TRBV2|-
CASRGSSVERRATNEKLFF
TGTGCCAGCAGGGGTAGCAGTGTCGAGAGGCGGGCAACTAATGAAAAACTGTTTTTT
>TRBD1|TRBJ2-7|TRBV6-6|-
CASSYPATGNSYEQYF
TGTGCCAGCAGTTACCCGGCGACAGGGAACTCCTACGAGCAGTACTTC
>-|TRBJ2-1|TRBV6-5|-
CASQRRGEQFF
TGTGCCAGCCAAAGACGAGGGGAGCAGTTCTTC
>-|TRBJ2-7|TRBV14|few
CASSQEASLEQYF
TGTGCCAGCAGCCAAGAGGCCAGTCTCGAGCAGTACTTC
>-|TRBJ1-1|TRBV5-1|-
CASNRGFGNTEAFF
TGCGCCAGCAATAGAGGGTTCGGGAACACTGAAGCTTTCTTT
>-|TRBJ1-2|TRBV5-4|few
CASSLGVNYGYTF
TGTGCCAGCAGCTTGGGTGTTAACTATGGCTACACCTTC
>-|TRBJ1-1|TRBV11-2|-
CASSLDAGYTEAFF
TGTGCCAGCAGCTTAGATGCGGGTTACACTGAAGCTTTCTTT
>TRBD2|TRBJ2-3|TRBV10-3|-
CAISESITSGGTDTQYF
TGTGCCATCAGTGAGTCGATAACGAGCGGGGGGACAGATACGCAGTATTTT
>-|TRBJ1-1|TRBV7-2|-
CASSRDIGTEAFF
TGTGCCAGCAGCCGGGACATAGGGACTGAAGCTTTCTTT
>-|TRBJ2-2|TRBV19|-
CASKQGRGAGELFF
TGTGCCAGTAAGCAGGGGAGAGGAGCCGGGGAGCTGTTTTTT
>-|TRBJ2-3|TRBV19|-
CASSRAGESTDTQYF
TGTGCCAGTAGTAGGGCCGGGGAAAGCACAGATACGCAGTATTTT
>-|TRBJ1-4|TRBV18|-
CASSPGQSNEKLFF
TGTGCCAGCTCACCGGGGCAGAGTAATGAAAAACTGTTTTTT
>TRBD1|TRBJ1-2|TRBV18|-
CASSPPDWGTGGNYGYTF
TGTGCCAGCTCACCACCGGATTGGGGGACAGGGGGCAACTATGGCTACACCTTC
>TRBD1|TRBJ1-4|TRBV29-1|-
CSVQASGGTNEKLFF
TGCAGCGTCCAGGCCTCAGGGGGAACTAATGAAAAACTGTTTTTT
>-|TRBJ2-2|TRBV7-2|-
CASSFESTGELFF
TGTGCCAGCAGCTTCGAAAGTACGGGGGAGCTGTTTTTT
>-|TRBJ2-3|TRBV9|-
CASSVVTGDTQYF
TGTGCCAGCAGCGTAGTTACAGGGGATACGCAGTATTTT
>-|TRBJ2-3|TRBV6-1|few
CASSDWGQGNTQYF
TGTGCCAGCAGTGACTGGGGGCAAGGGAATACGCAGTATTTT
>TRBD1|TRBJ1-1|TRBV5-1|-
CASSLRDRNTEAFF
TGCGCCAGCAGCTTGAGGGACAGAAACACTGAAGCTTTCTTT
>-|TRBJ1-5|TRBV6-5|-
CASSPPNQPQHF
TGTGCCAGCAGTCCCCCCAATCAGCCCCAGCATTTT
>-|TRBJ2-7|TRBV29-1|-
CSVATESYEQYF
TGCAGCGTTGCGACCGAATCCTACGAGCAGTACTTC
>-|TRBJ2-7|TRBV6-6|-
CASSYQPTAAYEQYF
TGTGCCAGCAGTTATCAACCAACAGCCGCCTACGAGCAGTACTTC
>TRBD1|TRBJ1-1|TRBV4-2|-
CASSSRTGVRAFF
TGTGCCAGCAGCTCCCGGACAGGGGTCAGAGCTTTCTTT
>-|TRBJ2-1|TRBV6-6|-
CASSQDGSSYNEQFF
TGTGCCAGCAGCCAGGACGGGTCCTCCTACAATGAGCAGTTCTTC
>TRBD1|TRBJ1-2|TRBV6-6|few
CASSLTGGGGYTF
TGTGCCAGCAGTCTCACAGGGGGCGGTGGCTACACCTTC
>TRBD2|TRBJ2-2|TRBV27|-
CASSLDLAGGRSGELFF
TGTGCCAGCAGTTTAGATCTAGCGGGGGGGCGAAGCGGGGAGCTGTTTTTT
>-|TRBJ1-5|TRBV4-3|-
CASSQDQAQPQHF
TGCGCCAGCAGCCAAGATCAAGCTCAGCCCCAGCATTTT
>-|TRBJ2-5|TRBV12-5|few
CASGSDWQETQYF
TGTGCTAGTGGTTCCGACTGGCAAGAGACCCAGTACTTC
>TRBD1|TRBJ1-1|TRBV19|many
CASRQGQRDTEAFF
TGTGCCAGTCGGCAGGGACAGCGAGACACTGAAGCTTTCTTT
>-|TRBJ2-5|TRBV6-6|-
CASTPGAKETQYF
TGTGCCAGCACCCCGGGGGCGAAAGAGACCCAGTACTTC
>TRBD1|TRBJ2-7|TRBV4-3|-
CASSQGPGQGFYEQYF
TGCGCCAGCAGCCAAGGTCCGGGACAGGGGTTCTACGAGCAGTACTTC